These 4 T cell receptor beta chains were all obtained from the same sample, sequenced in a study of T cells in Graves' hyperthyroidism and ophthalmopathy. Amplification of TCR beta CDR3 regions used RNA as the template. TCR CDR3 underwent first-round RT-PCR with the HTBI primer set. TCRdb called the multiplex PCR reads again in MiXCR, with one record for every CDR3 protein. The sample consists of around 600,000 distinct CDR3 sequences, 14% of them appearing once. The sample was blood. Receptors originate from a woman aged 18-29 years with Graves' ophthalmopathy.

This clonotype was picked up many times. The gene calls are TRBV27 and TRBJ2-3; a possible D gene is TRBD1 (6 bases). The CDR3 length is 14 residues. The germline gives CDR1 MNHEY, CDR2 SMNVEV (reference sequence). Trimming cost V 4 bases and J 4 bases, with 12 bases left between them. CDR3 sequence: CASSSQGSADTQYF. In nucleotides, the CDR3 is TGTGCCAGCAGTTCACAGGGTTCTGCAGATACGCAGTATTTT.

This clonotype has a count of ten or more. The gene calls are TRBV20-1 and TRBJ1-4, with unresolved D. Trimming took off 5 bases at V and 8 bases at J, with 6 bases between the two ends. The germline gives CDR1 DFQATT, CDR2 SNEGSKA (reference sequence). The CDR3 length is 10 residues. CDR3 in DNA: TGCAGTGCTCCGAAGGAAAAACTGTTTTTT. This sequence encodes CSAPKEKLFF.

This clonotype was recorded many times. The rearrangement uses TRBV28 and TRBJ2-3, with TRBD1 identical over 7 bases. Germline V gene data show CDR1 as MDHEN and CDR2 as SYDVKM. The CDR3 loop spans 13 amino acids. The V segment lost 6 bases and the J segment 5 bases; nucleotides outside the gene matches: 5. CDR3 loop: CASRPQGVDTQYF. The DNA for the CDR3 is TGTGCCAGCAGACCGCAGGGGGTAGATACGCAGTATTTT.

This clonotype was seen many times. This chain connects TRBV2 to TRBJ2-7; D remains ambiguous. Per germline, CDR1 SNHLY and CDR2 FYNNEI. This CDR3 contains 15 residues. With 1 base removed from V and 4 bases from J, the gap between germline ends came to 14 bases. The CDR3 is CASSEEQVSLYEQYF. CDR3 in DNA: TGTGCCAGCAGTGAAGAACAAGTAAGCCTATACGAGCAGTACTTC. Combining the CDR3 with reference TRBV2 and TRBJ2-7 gives the whole variable domain EPEVTQTPSHQVTQMGQEVILRCVPISNHLYFYWYRQILGQKVEFLVSFYNNEISEKSEIFDDQFSVERPDGSNFTLKIRSTKLEDSAMYFCASSEEQVSLYEQYFGPGTRLTVT.